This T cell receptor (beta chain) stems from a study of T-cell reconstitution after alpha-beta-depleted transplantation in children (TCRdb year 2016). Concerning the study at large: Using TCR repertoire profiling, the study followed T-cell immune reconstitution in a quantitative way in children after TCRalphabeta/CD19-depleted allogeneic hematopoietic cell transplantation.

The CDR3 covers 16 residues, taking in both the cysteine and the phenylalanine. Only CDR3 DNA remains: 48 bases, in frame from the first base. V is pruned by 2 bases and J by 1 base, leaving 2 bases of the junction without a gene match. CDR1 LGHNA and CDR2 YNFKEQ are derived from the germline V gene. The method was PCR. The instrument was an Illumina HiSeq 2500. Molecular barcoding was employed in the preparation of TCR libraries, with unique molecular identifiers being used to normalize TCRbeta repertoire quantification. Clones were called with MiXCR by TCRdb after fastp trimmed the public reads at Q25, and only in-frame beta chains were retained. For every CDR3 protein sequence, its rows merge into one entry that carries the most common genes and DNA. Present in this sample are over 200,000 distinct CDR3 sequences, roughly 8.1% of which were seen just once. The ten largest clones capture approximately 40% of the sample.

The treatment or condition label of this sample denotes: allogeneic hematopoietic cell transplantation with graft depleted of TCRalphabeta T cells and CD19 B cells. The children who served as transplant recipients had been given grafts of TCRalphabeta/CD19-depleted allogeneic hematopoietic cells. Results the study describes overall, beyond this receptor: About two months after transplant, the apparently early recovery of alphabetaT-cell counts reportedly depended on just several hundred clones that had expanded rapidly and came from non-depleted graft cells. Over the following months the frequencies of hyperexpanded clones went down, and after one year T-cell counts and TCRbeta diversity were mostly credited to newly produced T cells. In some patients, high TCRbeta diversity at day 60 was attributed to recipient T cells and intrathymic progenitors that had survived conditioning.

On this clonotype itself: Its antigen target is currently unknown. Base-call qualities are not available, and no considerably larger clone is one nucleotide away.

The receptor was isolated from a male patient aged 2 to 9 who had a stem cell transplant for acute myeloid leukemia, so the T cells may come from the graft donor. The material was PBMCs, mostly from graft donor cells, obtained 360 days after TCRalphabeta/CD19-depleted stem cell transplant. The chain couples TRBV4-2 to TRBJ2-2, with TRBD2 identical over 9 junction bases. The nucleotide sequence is TGTGCCAGCAGCCAAAGGCGGGAGGGGAACACCGGGGAGCTGTTTTTT. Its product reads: CASSQRREGNTGELFF.